Described below is a single TCR beta chain sequence and its context. The CDR3 is 14 residues long. CDR1 is DFQATT and CDR2 is SNEGSKA in the germline V gene (reference sequence). The data derive from a study of monozygotic twins with inflammatory bowel disease. Researchers generated cDNA in eight separate reactions per sample. Both TCRalpha and TCRbeta cDNA were subjected to two nested PCRs lasting approximately 16 and 10 cycles. TCRdb reprocessed the 5' RACE reads, with one entry per CDR3 protein and no DNA. The sample holds 440,000 or so distinct CDR3 sequences. The source of this sequence is a human donor with ulcerative colitis or Crohn's disease, or a healthy co-twin of an affected twin (not recorded which). The specimen sequenced was blood. This chain links TRBV20-1 with TRBJ2-1; without DNA, the TCRdb call of TRBD2 cannot be checked. CDR3: CSAHGGEGYNEQFF.